This record covers a single TCR beta chain. Trimming took off 3 bases at V and 8 bases at J, with 20 bases between the two ends. Germline CDR1 reads SGDLS; CDR2 reads YYNGEE. This CDR3 contains 16 residues. The data derive from a study of technical replicates of blood from a few donors. Data came from immunoSEQ multiplex PCR; TCRdb stores just in-frame clones and leaves some out. The top ten clones hold 0.35% to 0.5% of a sample with 80,000 to 85,000 clones, about 91% of them seen once. The sequenced sample was T cells isolated from PBMCs. This chain connects TRBV9 to TRBJ2-2, with D uncertain. The clonotype comes from a human donor in good health. The CDR3 is CASSGNTQGVLGELFF. CDR3 DNA sequence: TGTGCCAGCAGCGGTAACACACAAGGAGTTCTGGGGGAGCTGTTTTTT.